Sequencing of this TCR beta chain was carried out in a study of T cell changes during pregnancy in multiple sclerosis. Produced via immunoSEQ multiplex PCR; TCRdb's table is partial and in-frame only. This sample has roughly 35,000 clones, with over 75% found just once. Trimming left V 6 bases short and J 0 bases short, with 11 bases between. This CDR3 region has 15 residues. Per germline, CDR1 MNHNS and CDR2 SASEGT. The receptor comes from a female donor with multiple sclerosis, enrolled in a pregnancy study. The chain employs TRBV6-1 and TRBJ2-2, with D tentatively TRBD1 (6 bases). Sequencing was performed on CD4+ T cells from peripheral blood mononuclear cells, taken before pregnancy. CDR3 protein: CASRAGASNTGELFF. The DNA for the CDR3 is TGTGCCAGCAGGGCAGGGGCGTCGAACACCGGGGAGCTGTTTTTT.